Listed here are 8 T cell receptor beta chains from one sample, sequenced in a study of shared clonotypes between healthy human individuals (dated by TCRdb to between 2020 and 2021). The receptor library was made with the immunoSEQ multiplex PCR assay. In its TCRdb copy, this immuneACCESS table keeps in-frame sequences only and misses some clones. Where compared with another copy, unresolved V genes explain less than half of these, and the others have no known cause. The sample has a few million clones on record, more than 85% of them singletons. The ten most abundant clones make up 0.39% of the sample. What was sequenced was naive CD4+ T cells from PBMCs. In the paper's terms, the cell subset or site label means: CD45RA+ positively selected. These receptors all stem from a man aged 18 to 29 in good health. Some clones in this sample may be carry-over from other donors' samples.

The rearrangement uses TRBV9 and TRBJ2-7; D is unclear. V lost 0 bases, J lost 0 bases, and 7 bases lay in between. Germline CDR1 is SGDLS and CDR2 is YYNGEE. This CDR3 contains 14 residues. The CDR3 sequence: CASSVASHSYEQYF. CDR3 nucleotide sequence: TGTGCCAGCAGCGTAGCGTCTCACTCCTACGAGCAGTACTTC.

The chain links TRBV5-1 to TRBJ2-5, with 8 nucleotides matching TRBD2. The CDR3 has 18 amino acids. J lost 3 bases, V lost 0 bases, and 13 bases had no gene match. CDR1 is SGHRS, CDR2 YFSETQ, per germline. In nucleotides, the CDR3 is TGCGCCAGCAGCTTGGAGCTAGCGGGTGGAGGAGGGAAAGAGACCCAGTACTTC. Amino acids: CASSLELAGGGGKETQYF. The variable domain in full, completed from reference TRBV5-1 and TRBJ2-5, reads KAGVTQTPRYLIKTRGQQVTLSCSPISGHRSVSWYQQTPGQGLQFLFEYFSETQRNKGNFPGRFSGRQFSNSRSEMNVSTLELGDSALYLCASSLELAGGGGKETQYFGPGTRLLVL.

This chain connects TRBV7-8 to TRBJ2-7, with 10 bases fitting TRBD2. V lost 3 bases and J lost 6; bases outside the gene matches: 11. CDR1 and CDR2 (germline): SGHVS, FQNEAQ. The CDR3 is made up of 16 amino acids. CDR3 DNA sequence: TGTGCCAGCAGCTTCTCCCCTAGCGGGAGAAATGCCGAGCAGTACTTC. It specifies CASSFSPSGRNAEQYF.

V and J are TRBV5-1 and TRBJ1-2, with D unclear. Germline values: CDR1 SGHRS, CDR2 YFSETQ. V was shortened by 6 bases and J by 7 bases, with 19 bases between the two germline ends. The length of the CDR3 is 14 residues. The CDR3 loop reads CASNPGLGQRGYTF. In nucleotides, the CDR3 is TGCGCCAGCAACCCGGGTCTAGGTCAGCGTGGCTACACCTTC.

The CDR3 nucleotides are TGTGCCAGCGGCCGGAAAACGTACAATGAGCAGTTCTTC. As protein: CASGRKTYNEQFF. The chain uses TRBV28 and TRBJ2-1; D not resolved. Trimming stripped 8 bases from V and 4 bases from J, with 12 bases between. Germline V gene sequence: CDR1 MDHEN, CDR2 SYDVKM. CDR3 length equals 13 residues.

Of note for this clone: Within the sample, other DNA sequences also encode this same CDR3. CDR3 amino acids: CAWSVGNTGELFF. In DNA, the CDR3 is TGTGCCTGGAGTGTAGGGAACACCGGGGAGCTGTTTTTT. This chain connects TRBV30 to TRBJ2-2, with D unresolved. Germline V gives CDR1 GTSNPN, CDR2 SVGIG (reference sequence). V was trimmed by 0 bases and J by 1 base, leaving 3 bases between them. The CDR3 contains 13 residues.

V is TRBV19 and J is TRBJ2-5; possibly TRBD1 or TRBD2 for D (5 bases each). V gave up 5 bases and J gave up 5 bases, with 12 bases separating them. Germline V gene data show CDR1 as LNHDA and CDR2 as SQIVND (reference sequence). The CDR3 spans 13 residues. In DNA form, the CDR3 reads TGTGCCAGTAGTTTCGGGGCTCGGGAGACCCAGTACTTC. Encoded protein: CASSFGARETQYF. Drawing the rest from reference TRBV19 and TRBJ2-5, the complete variable domain is DGGITQSPKYLFRKEGQNVTLSCEQNLNHDAMYWYRQDPGQGLRLIYYSQIVNDFQKGDIAEGYSVSREKKESFPLTVTSAQKNPTAFYLCASSFGARETQYFGPGTRLLVL.

V is TRBV19 and J is TRBJ2-6; D gene unclear. The length of the CDR3 is 18 residues. The germline V gene has CDR1 LNHDA and CDR2 SQIVND (reference sequence). Trimming pared 9 bases from V and 0 bases from J, leaving 21 bases between. Here the CDR3 reads CASKGLSASRSGANVLTF. CDR3 coding DNA: TGTGCCAGCAAAGGTCTATCGGCATCTCGCTCTGGGGCCAACGTCCTGACTTTC.